This T cell receptor (beta chain) was sequenced in a study of blood T cell repertoires in COVID-19. On the study more broadly: PBMCs, B-cell-depleted T cells, or T cells were the source of the cDNA or gDNA that made up the material.

J was trimmed by 0 bases and V by 0 bases; bases with no gene match: 5. This CDR3 is 17 amino acids long. Germline CDR1 reads SGDLS; CDR2 reads YYNGEE. Under the authors' procedure: Scientists estimated how many nucleated cells there were by amplifying reference gene primers. Sequencing used immunoSEQ multiplex PCR; TCRdb keeps in-frame clones, though not all of them. V, J and clone size were drawn from that table, and D and trimming were deduced from the DNA. The sample comprises 200,000 to 250,000 clones, roughly four fifths of which are singletons, and around 7% rests with the top ten. The V gene is TRBV9, the J gene TRBJ2-2, with 7 nucleotides matching TRBD2. The origin of this receptor is a woman between 50 and 59 years old with acute or convalescent COVID-19. Sequenced sample: peripheral blood. CDR3 nucleotides: TGTGCCAGCAGCGTAGGGGAGGGAGAGGCGAACACCGGGGAGCTGTTTTTT. It specifies CASSVGEGEANTGELFF.